These 8 T cell receptor beta chains were sequenced from one sample in a study of siplizumab effects on memory and regulatory T cells. The method was immunoSEQ multiplex PCR; TCRdb's version includes in-frame clones alone and lacks a portion of them. The sample contains 110,000 or so clones, 85% to 95% of which appear only once. The sequencing input was non-Treg CD4+ T cells sorted from blood. These receptors were taken from a human donor in good health.

The chain combines TRBV7-2 with TRBJ1-3; no reliable D call. CDR3 length: 15 amino acids. Trimming stripped 1 base from V and 0 bases from J, with 7 bases between. Germline values: CDR1 SGHTA, CDR2 FQGNSA. The CDR3 region is CASSLESGSGNTIYF. CDR3 bases: TGTGCCAGCAGCTTAGAGTCAGGCTCTGGAAACACCATATATTTT.

This chain uses TRBV7-2 with TRBJ1-2; D call uncertain. The CDR3 length is 14 residues. V lost 3 bases, J lost 7 bases, and 15 bases lay in between. Germline V lookup: CDR1 SGHTA, CDR2 FQGNSA. This CDR3 is CASSFSFTSGGYTF. CDR3 coding DNA: TGTGCCAGCAGCTTTAGCTTTACCTCAGGTGGCTACACCTTC.

V gene TRBV18 combines with J gene TRBJ1-3; 7 nucleotides line up with TRBD1. Germline assignment: CDR1 KGHSH and CDR2 LQKENI. V dropped 3 bases and J dropped 11; count of bases not matched to a gene: 7. The CDR3 length is 13 residues. CDR3 coding DNA: TGTGCCAGCTCACCGAGAGGACAGGACGCCATATATTTT. Translation gives CASSPRGQDAIYF.

The genes are TRBV9 and TRBJ2-5; D is unresolved. This CDR3 has 13 amino acids. From germline, CDR1 is SGDLS and CDR2 YYNGEE. The V and J ends lost 2 bases and 5 bases respectively, with 10 bases between them. CDR3 in DNA: TGTGCCAGCAGCGTCTCTTTGGGGGAGACCCAGTACTTC. This gives the protein CASSVSLGETQYF.

The J gene is TRBJ1-2, the V gene TRBV5-4; 7 nucleotides line up with TRBD1. This CDR3 is built from 15 residues. V gave up 1 base and J gave up 6 bases; unmatched junction bases: 9. Germline values: CDR1 SGHNT, CDR2 YYREEE (reference sequence). DNA for the CDR3: TGTGCCAGCAGCTTGTCGACAGGGAATTTGGATGGCTACACCTTC. This translates into CASSLSTGNLDGYTF.

The J gene is TRBJ2-3, the V gene TRBV7-3; TRBD2 matches 9 bases. Looked up from germline, CDR1 is SGHTA and CDR2 is FQGTGA. Trimming removed 1 base from V and 4 bases from J; junction bases left unmatched: 3. This CDR3 contains 15 residues. The CDR3 protein is CASSLSGGASDTQYF. The CDR3 nucleotides read TGTGCCAGCAGCTTAAGCGGGGGGGCATCAGATACGCAGTATTTT.

In this sample, this clone turned up once. The chain couples TRBV7-6 to TRBJ2-1, with TRBD2 matching 15 bases. The CDR3 has 17 residues. With 3 bases clipped from V and 8 bases from J, the junction kept 8 bases outside the gene matches. The germline CDR1 and CDR2 sequences are SGHVS and FNYEAQ. The DNA of the CDR3 is TGTGCCAGCAGCTTGTCTGGACTAGCGGGGGGGGACGATGAGCAGTTCTTC. It encodes CASSLSGLAGGDDEQFF.

This chain joins TRBV5-6 and TRBJ2-1; 9 positions match TRBD2. With 4 bases clipped from V and 9 bases from J, the junction kept 11 bases outside the gene matches. Germline assignment: CDR1 SGHDT and CDR2 YYEEEE. This CDR3 spans 15 amino acids. CDR3 protein: CASSPVAGAGGEQFF. The CDR3, as DNA: TGTGCCAGCAGCCCAGTAGCGGGGGCCGGGGGTGAGCAGTTCTTC.